Each of the 18 T cell receptor beta chains below was sequenced from the same sample in a study of post-analysis software for immune sequencing data. Notes on the study in general: Roughly 5 TRBV segments were significantly more frequent in patients than in controls. TRBV5-6, TRBV5-1 and TRBV20-1 were among these segments.

For these receptors, no antigen is known. Built from TCR beta cDNA, the libraries had unique molecular identifiers in them. TCRdb processed the PCR reads anew with MiXCR; each CDR3 protein has one entry. The sample lists about 770,000 distinct CDR3 sequences, 46% occurring once. Sequenced sample: blood. The receptors were sampled from a girl aged 10-17 years with multiple sclerosis.

This clonotype occurred a few times. The chain couples TRBV4-1 to TRBJ2-7, with 9 nucleotides matching TRBD1. This CDR3 comprises 15 residues. Germline trimming cut 4 bases from V and 4 bases from J; bases unmatched to any gene: 8. The germline V gene has CDR1 MGHRA and CDR2 YSYEKL. The CDR3 spells CASSPRQGGWYEQYF. CDR3 nucleotide sequence: TGCGCCAGCAGCCCGCGACAGGGGGGGTGGTACGAGCAGTACTTC.

J is TRBJ2-1 and V is TRBV30, with D possibly TRBD1 on 5 matching bases. This CDR3 has 16 residues. V lost 3 bases, J lost 0 bases, and 15 bases lay in between. CDR1 GTSNPN and CDR2 SVGIG come from the germline V gene (reference sequence). The CDR3 protein is CAWSITGHPSYNEQFF. In DNA, the CDR3 is TGTGCCTGGAGCATCACCGGACACCCCTCCTACAATGAGCAGTTCTTC.

The chain employs TRBV7-6 and TRBJ1-1; D is undetermined. Trimming took 0 bases from V and 6 from J, leaving 8 bases between them. The CDR3 contains 13 residues. Germline V gene sequence: CDR1 SGHVS, CDR2 FNYEAQ. CDR3 sequence reads: CASSLAKGAEAFF. DNA of the CDR3: TGTGCCAGCAGCTTAGCTAAGGGCGCTGAAGCTTTCTTT.

The rearrangement links TRBV12-3 or TRBV12-4 to TRBJ2-4; TRBD1 agrees at 9 bases. The tail of the sequence fits TRBJ2-7 better, so the J call may be wrong. The CDR3 spans 18 residues. CDR3 DNA sequence: TGTGCCAGCAGTTTAAGTTGGGGCTTGGGGACAGGGCTCTACGAGCAGTACTTC. It specifies CASSLSWGLGTGLYEQYF.

The chain couples TRBV12-3 or TRBV12-4 to TRBJ2-6, with 7 nucleotides matching TRBD2. V lost 6 bases, J lost 0 bases, and 8 bases stayed unmatched. The CDR3 length is 17 residues. The CDR3 DNA follows: TGTGCCAGCAGGCCCAGCGGGGCTTCCTCTGGGGCCAACGTCCTGACTTTC. Its translation: CASRPSGASSGANVLTF.

V is TRBV6-6 and J is TRBJ2-1; 9 bases line up with TRBD2. V lost 5 bases to trimming and J lost 5 bases; unmatched junction nucleotides: 7. Germline V lookup: CDR1 MNHNY, CDR2 SVGAGI (reference sequence). The CDR3 covers 15 residues. CDR3 bases: TGTGCCAGCAGTGCCGGGACTAGCAGAAACAATGAGCAGTTCTTC. Protein product: CASSAGTSRNNEQFF.

This clonotype occurred a few times. This sequence joins TRBV5-1 and TRBJ2-7, with TRBD2 as a possible D gene (5 bases). V was cut by 4 bases and J by 2 bases, with 13 bases left in between. The CDR3 extends over 14 amino acids. Looked up from germline, CDR1 is SGHRS and CDR2 is YFSETQ. In DNA, the CDR3 is TGCGCCAGCAGCCATTATACCGGGGCCTACGAGCAGTACTTC. This sequence encodes CASSHYTGAYEQYF.

The CDR3 spells CASSPLGRQESMGYTF. CDR3 DNA sequence: TGCGCCAGCAGCCCCCTCGGGAGACAGGAATCTATGGGCTACACCTTC. The chain employs TRBV4-3 and TRBJ1-2, with a weak D call TRBD1 (6 bases). Between the trimmed V and J ends, which lost 4 bases and 8 bases, there was a span of 23 bases. This CDR3 is built from 16 residues. Germline V gives CDR1 LGHNA, CDR2 YSLEER.

The CDR3 sequence is CASSPIGGHREQYF. CDR3 DNA sequence: TGTGCCAGCAGCCCCATAGGAGGGCATCGCGAGCAGTACTTC. The chain recombines TRBV7-3 with TRBJ2-5; possible D gene TRBD2, 6 bases. The J call may be wrong; the DNA end is better matched by TRBJ2-7. Germline V gene data show CDR1 as SGHTA and CDR2 as FQGTGA. The CDR3 is 14 residues long.

This chain uses TRBV20-1 with TRBJ2-7, with 9 bases fitting TRBD2. The CDR3 length is 15 residues. The J segment lost 4 bases and the V segment lost 5 bases, leaving 12 bases of the junction unmatched. Germline values: CDR1 DFQATT, CDR2 SNEGSKA (reference sequence). CDR3 sequence reads: CSAFSGSGVGYEQYF. CDR3 nucleotides: TGCAGTGCTTTTAGCGGGAGTGGGGTAGGGTACGAGCAGTACTTC.

The gene calls are TRBV29-1 and TRBJ1-5; the match to TRBD1 covers 9 bases. Germline loops: CDR1 SQVTM, CDR2 ANQGSEA. The V segment lost 7 bases and the J segment 1 base; nucleotides outside the gene matches: 2. The CDR3 is made up of 13 amino acids. The CDR3 DNA reads as TGCAGCGCCGGGACAGGGAGCAATCAGCCCCAGCATTTT. Its protein is CSAGTGSNQPQHF.

The rearrangement links TRBV7-9 to TRBJ2-7; 10 bases are a match to TRBD1. The length of the CDR3 is 16 residues. Germline lookup yields CDR1 SEHNR and CDR2 FQNEAQ (reference sequence). Losses at the gene ends were 5 bases for V and 5 bases for J; bases not matched to a gene: 12. For the CDR3, the DNA is TGTGCCAGCAGCCCCCCCTCCGGGACAGGGGCCCACGAGCAGTACTTC. This translates into CASSPPSGTGAHEQYF.

This chain links TRBV5-1 with TRBJ2-7; 8 nucleotides match TRBD2. The CDR3 length is 14 residues. CDR1 SGHRS and CDR2 YFSETQ come from the germline V gene. V lost 7 bases and J lost 5; bases outside the gene matches: 11. CDR3 region: CASRRGTSIHEQYF. CDR3 in DNA: TGCGCCAGCCGCCGAGGGACTAGTATCCACGAGCAGTACTTC.

This clonotype occurred a few times. The chain has TRBV20-1 and TRBJ2-1; 7 nucleotides line up with TRBD2. Germline V gene lookup returns CDR1 DFQATT and CDR2 SNEGSKA (reference sequence). The V gene end was trimmed by 3 bases and the J gene end by 9 bases; junction bases not matched to a gene: 11. This CDR3 contains 14 residues. The CDR3 DNA reads TGCAGTGCTAGTTGGGCCGGGACTATCAGTGAGCAGTTCTTC. Its protein is CSASWAGTISEQFF.

This clonotype has more than one count but fewer than ten. The chain joins TRBV10-3 to TRBJ2-1; 8 positions agree with TRBD2. With 9 bases clipped from V and 8 bases from J, the junction kept 15 bases outside the gene matches. The V gene's germline CDR1 is ENHRY and CDR2 SYGVKD. The CDR3 extends over 15 amino acids. The CDR3 spells CAMRSDGTSKDEQFF. In DNA, the CDR3 is TGTGCCATGAGGAGTGACGGGACTAGTAAGGATGAGCAGTTCTTC.

This clonotype was seen just once. The rearrangement uses TRBV30 and TRBJ2-7; D possibly uses TRBD1 or TRBD2 (6 bases each). V lost 7 bases to trimming and J lost 3 bases, with 13 bases between them. CDR1 is GTSNPN and CDR2 is SVGIG in the germline V gene (reference sequence). CDR3 size: 12 residues. CDR3 nucleotides: TGTGCCTTAACAGGGACTGGCTACGAGCAGTACTTC. Amino acids: CALTGTGYEQYF.

V usage is TRBV4-2 and J usage is TRBJ1-4, with D unclear. The V end lost 0 bases, the J end lost 0 bases, and 11 bases lay between the germline ends. The germline CDR1 and CDR2 sequences are LGHNA and YNFKEQ. The CDR3 is made up of 17 amino acids. CDR3 bases: TGTGCCAGCAGCCAAGATCCCTACGGAGCAACTAATGAAAAACTGTTTTTT. Residues: CASSQDPYGATNEKLFF.

This clonotype was counted a few times. The chain combines TRBV12-3 or TRBV12-4 with TRBJ1-2; 7 positions match TRBD1. The CDR3 extends over 12 amino acids. With 8 bases clipped from V and 8 bases from J, the junction kept 8 bases outside the gene matches. CDR3 region: CASRSGGQGYTF. CDR3 coding DNA: TGTGCCAGCCGGTCAGGGGGACAGGGCTACACCTTC.